This T cell receptor (beta chain) was documented in a study of T cell responses to AZD1222 COVID-19 vaccine. General study results and limits: Researchers took repertoire samples only after the peak T cell response had come. It was only a handful of AZD1222 recipients who were seropositive at baseline.

As for this clone: The antigen is undetermined.

The CDR3 runs 17 residues. The V end lost 0 bases, the J end lost 1 base, and 16 bases lay between the germline ends. The germline CDR1 and CDR2 sequences are SGHNT and YYREEE (reference sequence). This table comes from immunoSEQ multiplex PCR, and its TCRdb copy is limited to in-frame clones, with some not included. This table holds approximately 130,000 clones, nearly 90% found once. Doses given second, at about 4 or about 12 weeks, were pooled. The TCR originated in an adult who received the AZD1222 COVID-19 vaccine. The V call is TRBV5-4, the J call TRBJ1-1, with D tentatively TRBD1 (5 bases). Sequences were derived from peripheral blood, sampled 28 days after the second AZD1222 dose. The CDR3 coding sequence is TGTGCCAGCAGCTTGGACCCAGGGATTGGGAGGAACACTGAAGCTTTCTTT. It codes for CASSLDPGIGRNTEAFF.